Following are 30 T cell receptor beta chains from one sample sequenced in a study of T-cell reconstitution after alpha-beta-depleted transplantation in children. The TCRbeta library incorporated unique molecular identifiers. TCRdb processed the PCR reads anew with MiXCR; each CDR3 protein has one entry. Of 350,000 to 500,000 distinct CDR3 sequences listed, 43% were seen once; the top ten hold around a quarter. The sequencing used PBMCs, collected before TCRalphabeta/CD19-depleted stem cell transplant. The receptors shown here come from a girl aged 2-10 years with aplastic anemia, due to receive a stem cell transplant.

A remark on this clonotype: The junction does not match germline at one end; this may be a read error. The chain carries TRBV12-3 or TRBV12-4 and TRBJ2-5; 7 nucleotides align to TRBD2. The CDR3 runs to 12 residues. CDR3 loop: CASSFEGGPKNF. The CDR3 DNA sequence: TGTGCCAGCAGTTTTGAGGGAGGGCCTAAGAACTTC.

On this clonotype itself: A much larger clonotype is one base distant, so this may be a read error. CDR3 amino acids: CASSLALAGVTDTQYF. The CDR3 region has the DNA TGTGCCAGCAGCTTGGCCCTAGCGGGAGTCACAGATACGCAGTATTTT. The V and J genes are TRBV5-5 and TRBJ2-3; TRBD2 agrees at 10 bases. The V gene end was trimmed by 0 bases and the J gene end by 2 bases; junction bases not matched to a gene: 3. This CDR3 is built from 16 residues. CDR1 and CDR2 from the germline V gene are SGHKS and YYEKEE (reference sequence).

The genes are TRBV5-1 and TRBJ2-7, with D unresolved. The CDR3 loop spans 12 amino acids. Germline CDR1 reads SGHRS; CDR2 reads YFSETQ. Trimming removed 0 bases from V and 6 bases from J, with 7 bases in between. CDR3 region: CASSLGPVEQYF. The CDR3 nucleotides read TGCGCCAGCAGCTTGGGTCCGGTCGAGCAGTACTTC.

This clonotype was detected many times. V usage is TRBV27 and J usage is TRBJ1-2; weak D call: TRBD1 (6 bases). V lost 6 bases and J 8 bases, leaving 13 bases between the germline ends. The CDR3 loop spans 12 amino acids. Germline V lookup: CDR1 MNHEY, CDR2 SMNVEV (reference sequence). The CDR3: CASSSRGAGYTF. The CDR3 nucleotides read TGTGCCAGCAGCTCCAGGGGAGCCGGCTACACCTTC.

This clonotype has just a few counts. CDR3: CSAKAGEKNEQFF. CDR3 in DNA: TGCAGTGCTAAGGCGGGAGAGAAGAATGAGCAGTTCTTC. V and J are TRBV20-1 and TRBJ2-1; 7 bases are a match to TRBD2. Trimming took 4 bases from V and 7 from J; bases not matched to a gene: 7. The germline V gene has CDR1 DFQATT and CDR2 SNEGSKA (reference sequence). CDR3 size: 13 residues.

The V call is TRBV5-6, the J call TRBJ2-5; D not certain. This CDR3 contains 15 residues. V gave up 1 base and J gave up 1 base, with 11 bases separating them. Germline assignment: CDR1 SGHDT and CDR2 YYEEEE. CDR3 sequence (DNA): TGTGCCAGCAGCTTGCGGGTCGGATCCCAAGAGACCCAGTACTTC. Translating gives CASSLRVGSQETQYF.

This clonotype was observed a few times. The chain joins TRBV18 to TRBJ1-1, with D perhaps TRBD1 (5 bases). The germline V and J ends were trimmed by 2 bases and 0 bases, with 16 bases remaining between them. Per the germline V gene, CDR1 is KGHSH and CDR2 is LQKENI. CDR3 length: 17 residues. CDR3 DNA: TGTGCCAGCTCACCAATCCCTCAGGGAGGGATGAACACTGAAGCTTTCTTT. Residues: CASSPIPQGGMNTEAFF.

This clonotype was recorded a few times. V gene TRBV20-1 combines with J gene TRBJ1-6; TRBD1 matches 8 bases. The CDR3 has 13 amino acids. V shed 6 bases and J 8 bases; nucleotides not matched to a gene: 6. Germline CDR1 DFQATT, CDR2 SNEGSKA (reference sequence). The CDR3 here is CSAHLDRDSPLHF. Written as DNA, the CDR3 is TGCAGTGCCCATCTGGACAGGGATTCACCCCTCCACTTT.

Of note for this clonotype: A read error may account for a junction end that differs from germline. The chain employs TRBV20-1 and TRBJ2-4, with 10 bases matching TRBD2. The CDR3 has 19 residues. CDR1 and CDR2 from the germline V gene are DFQATT and SNEGSKA (reference sequence). CDR3 region: CSALRRASGSIWDKNSQYF. CDR3 in DNA: TGCAGTGCTCTAAGACGGGCTAGCGGGAGTATTTGGGACAAAAACAGTCAGTACTTC.

The chain couples TRBV30 to TRBJ1-2; D gene uncertain. Between the trimmed V and J ends, which lost 3 bases and 9 bases, there was a span of 17 bases. There are 13 residues in the CDR3. The germline V gene encodes CDR1 GTSNPN and CDR2 SVGIG (reference sequence). CDR3 nucleotides: TGTGCCTGGAGAGGGTTCCAGCCCGACAGCTACACCTTC. Translation: CAWRGFQPDSYTF.

This clonotype was picked up many times. The chain links TRBV18 to TRBJ2-4; 7 nucleotides match TRBD1. Trimming at V came to 2 bases and at J to 0 bases, leaving 16 bases not matched to a gene. The CDR3 sequence is 20 residues long. The germline V gene encodes CDR1 KGHSH and CDR2 LQKENI. Written as DNA, the CDR3 is TGTGCCAGCTCACCAAATACCTTTCCGGGACAGATAATAGCCAAAAACATTCAGTACTTC. Amino acid sequence: CASSPNTFPGQIIAKNIQYF.

This clonotype has a handful of counts. CDR3 nucleotides: TGTGCCATCAGGAGTCAGTACAATGAAAAACTGTTTTTT. This codes for CAIRSQYNEKLFF. This chain connects TRBV10-3 to TRBJ1-4; D is undetermined. Trimming cost V 6 bases and J 5 bases, with 10 bases left between them. The CDR3 is made up of 13 amino acids. Germline loops: CDR1 ENHRY, CDR2 SYGVKD.

The chain carries TRBV3-1 and TRBJ2-7; D uncertain. From germline, CDR1 is LGHDT and CDR2 YNNKEL (reference sequence). Trimming took 0 bases from V and 6 from J, leaving 15 bases between them. The CDR3 length is 15 residues. CDR3 sequence (DNA): TGTGCCAGCAGCCAAGACTTAGGCTACCCCTGCGAGCAGTACTTC. Encoded protein: CASSQDLGYPCEQYF.

The chain joins TRBV19 to TRBJ1-1; 9 bases agree with TRBD1. The CDR3 is 14 residues long. The ends lost 5 bases at V and 2 bases at J; junction bases unmatched: 3. Per germline, CDR1 LNHDA and CDR2 SQIVND (reference sequence). CDR3 sequence: CASSGGQGNTEAFF. The CDR3, as DNA: TGTGCCAGTAGTGGGGGACAGGGCAACACTGAAGCTTTCTTT.

In DNA form, the CDR3 reads TGTGCCAGCAGGCCCCCGGGAGGACTTACAGATACGCAGTATTTT. Amino acids: CASRPPGGLTDTQYF. This chain uses TRBV28 with TRBJ2-3, with 7 bases fitting TRBD2. This CDR3 has 15 residues. Germline lookup yields CDR1 MDHEN and CDR2 SYDVKM. Trimming removed 6 bases from V and 3 bases from J; junction bases left unmatched: 9. Based on the CDR3 plus reference TRBV28 and TRBJ2-3, the full variable domain is DVKVTQSSRYLVKRTGEKVFLECVQDMDHENMFWYRQDPGLGLRLIYFSYDVKMKEKGDIPEGYSVSREKKERFSLILESASTNQTSMYLCASRPPGGLTDTQYFGPGTRLTVL.

The genes are TRBV28 and TRBJ2-7; 7 bases agree with TRBD1. V trimming: 2 bases; J trimming: 2 bases; junction bases outside the gene matches: 3. This CDR3 has 14 amino acids. Germline V gives CDR1 MDHEN, CDR2 SYDVKM. The CDR3 nucleotides are TGTGCCAGCAGTTTAGACAGGGTGGCCTACGAGCAGTACTTC. Its protein product is CASSLDRVAYEQYF.

The J gene is TRBJ2-7, the V gene TRBV5-5; either TRBD1 or TRBD2 may fit D (5 bases each). V lost 5 bases to trimming and J lost 4 bases, with 13 bases between them. This CDR3 region has 13 residues. Germline V gene data show CDR1 as SGHKS and CDR2 as YYEKEE (reference sequence). The CDR3: CASRPMGRYEQYF. The CDR3, as DNA: TGTGCCAGCAGACCAATGGGACGTTACGAGCAGTACTTC.

This clonotype appeared many times. The chain employs TRBV14 and TRBJ2-7, with D possibly called TRBD1 or TRBD2 (5 bases each). The length of the CDR3 is 15 residues. From germline, CDR1 is SGHDN and CDR2 FVKESK. Trimming left V 3 bases short and J 5 bases short, with 17 bases between. For the CDR3, the DNA is TGTGCCAGCAGCCAGGGACCTACTGGAGTCCACGAGCAGTACTTC. It encodes CASSQGPTGVHEQYF.

The chain recombines TRBV29-1 with TRBJ2-5; 14 bases line up with TRBD2. The CDR3 consists of 15 residues. V dropped 5 bases and J dropped 5; count of bases not matched to a gene: 7. Germline loops: CDR1 SQVTM, CDR2 ANQGSEA. CDR3 in amino acids: CSVSGLAGDRETQYF. CDR3 DNA: TGCAGCGTTTCGGGACTAGCGGGGGACCGGGAGACCCAGTACTTC.

This chain links TRBV6-1 with TRBJ2-6; TRBD1 matches at 9 bases. V lost 6 bases and J lost 2; bases outside the gene matches: 14. Germline assignment: CDR1 MNHNS and CDR2 SASEGT. The CDR3 sequence is 19 residues long. The CDR3 spells CASSGPGTGYYTGANVLTF. CDR3 DNA: TGTGCCAGCAGCGGTCCCGGGACAGGGTATTACACTGGGGCCAACGTCCTGACTTTC.

The V call is TRBV6-1, the J call TRBJ1-1; 9 bases are shared with TRBD1. The CDR3 has 13 residues. From germline, CDR1 is MNHNS and CDR2 SASEGT. The J segment lost 12 bases and the V segment lost 5 bases, leaving 10 bases of the junction unmatched. CDR3 nucleotides: TGTGCCAGCAGTCGACCGGGACAGGGTTTCTCTTTCTTT. Translated: CASSRPGQGFSFF.

The chain carries TRBV28 and TRBJ2-7, with D maybe TRBD1 (6 bases). Germline V CDR1 and CDR2: MDHEN, SYDVKM. The CDR3 runs 15 residues. With 6 bases removed from V and 3 bases from J, the gap between germline ends came to 18 bases. CDR3 in DNA: TGTGCCAGCAGAAAGGGGGTGAGCGCCCTCTACGAGCAGTACTTC. Translated: CASRKGVSALYEQYF. Full variable domain (remainder filled in from reference TRBV28 and TRBJ2-7): DVKVTQSSRYLVKRTGEKVFLECVQDMDHENMFWYRQDPGLGLRLIYFSYDVKMKEKGDIPEGYSVSREKKERFSLILESASTNQTSMYLCASRKGVSALYEQYFGPGTRLTVT.

Many counts were recorded for this clonotype. The V and J genes are TRBV28 and TRBJ1-6, with 8 bases that match TRBD1. This CDR3 has 15 residues. From germline, CDR1 is MDHEN and CDR2 SYDVKM. With 3 bases clipped from V and 6 bases from J, the junction kept 4 bases outside the gene matches. In DNA form, the CDR3 reads TGTGCCAGCAGTTTCGGGGACAGGTTTAATTCACCCCTCCACTTT. This translates into CASSFGDRFNSPLHF.

The chain is built from TRBV23-1 and TRBJ1-4, with 8 nucleotides matching TRBD1. TRBV23-1 is filed as an ORF, its function uncertain. Losses at the gene ends were 4 bases for V and 6 bases for J; bases not matched to a gene: 13. This CDR3 is 17 amino acids long. The DNA for the CDR3 is TGCGCCAGCAGTCGCGTCTCAAGGACAGGGAGTTATGAAAAACTGTTTTTT. It encodes CASSRVSRTGSYEKLFF.

CDR3 sequence: CASSFTSGAYEQYF. CDR3 coding DNA: TGCGCCAGCAGCTTCACTAGCGGGGCCTACGAGCAGTACTTC. The rearrangement uses TRBV5-1 and TRBJ2-7; 10 bases agree with TRBD2. V lost 2 bases, J lost 2 bases, and 1 base stayed unmatched. The CDR3 length is 14 residues. CDR1 and CDR2 from the germline V gene are SGHRS and YFSETQ.

V gene TRBV5-5 combines with J gene TRBJ2-5; no clear D. The CDR3 totals 15 residues. Trimming removed 3 bases from V and 5 bases from J, with 17 bases in between. The germline V gene has CDR1 SGHKS and CDR2 YYEKEE (reference sequence). The CDR3 nucleotides read TGTGCCAGCAGCTCGGGTACAGCAATGGCGGAGACCCAGTACTTC. It yields the protein CASSSGTAMAETQYF.

This clonotype was counted ten times or more. This chain links TRBV4-1 with TRBJ2-1, with D possibly matching TRBD2 (6 bases). V was pared by 6 bases and J by 6 bases, with 12 bases between. Germline V lookup: CDR1 MGHRA, CDR2 YSYEKL. The CDR3 is made up of 13 amino acids. CDR3 bases: TGCGCCAGCAGAGCTGAGGGAGGCAATGAGCAGTTCTTC. It encodes CASRAEGGNEQFF.

This chain links TRBV12-3 or TRBV12-4 with TRBJ2-1, with D perhaps matching TRBD2 (7 bases). This CDR3 is built from 15 residues. Trimming left V 4 bases short and J 6 bases short, with 16 bases between. The CDR3 DNA reads as TGTGCCAGCAGTTCCTCGGGGGGCCAACGCAATGAGCAGTTCTTC. This codes for CASSSSGGQRNEQFF.

This sequence joins TRBV20-1 and TRBJ2-2; 16 bases match TRBD2. The germline gives CDR1 DFQATT, CDR2 SNEGSKA (reference sequence). The trim removed 3 bases at V and 4 bases at J, leaving 5 bases unmatched. The CDR3 is made up of 17 amino acids. The chain's CDR3 is CSASGTSGGAGTGELFF. The CDR3 nucleotides are TGCAGTGCTAGTGGGACTAGCGGGGGGGCCGGCACCGGGGAGCTGTTTTTT.

The chain is built from TRBV12-3 or TRBV12-4 and TRBJ2-5; possibly TRBD2 for D (5 bases). V lost 2 bases, J lost 5 bases, and 12 bases lay in between. CDR3 length: 14 residues. In nucleotides, the CDR3 is TGTGCCAGCAGTTTAATGGCGGGTGGCGAGACCCAGTACTTC. It encodes CASSLMAGGETQYF.